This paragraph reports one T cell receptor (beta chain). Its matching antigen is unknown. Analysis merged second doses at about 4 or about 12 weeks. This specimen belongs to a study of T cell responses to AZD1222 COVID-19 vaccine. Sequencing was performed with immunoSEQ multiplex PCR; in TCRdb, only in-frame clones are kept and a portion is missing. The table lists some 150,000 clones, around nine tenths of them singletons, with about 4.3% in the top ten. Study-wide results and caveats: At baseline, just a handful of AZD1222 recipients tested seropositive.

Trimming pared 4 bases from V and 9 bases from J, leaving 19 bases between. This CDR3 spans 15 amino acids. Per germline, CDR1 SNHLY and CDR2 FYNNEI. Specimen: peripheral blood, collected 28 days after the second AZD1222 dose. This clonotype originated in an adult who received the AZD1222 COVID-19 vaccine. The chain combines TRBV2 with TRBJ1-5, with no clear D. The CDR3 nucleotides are TGTGCCAGCAGTGGACCGGACTTAAAAGGGCGGCCCCAGCATTTT. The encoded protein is CASSGPDLKGRPQHF. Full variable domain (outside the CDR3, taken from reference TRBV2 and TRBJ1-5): EPEVTQTPSHQVTQMGQEVILRCVPISNHLYFYWYRQILGQKVEFLVSFYNNEISEKSEIFDDQFSVERPDGSNFTLKIRSTKLEDSAMYFCASSGPDLKGRPQHFGDGTRLSIL.